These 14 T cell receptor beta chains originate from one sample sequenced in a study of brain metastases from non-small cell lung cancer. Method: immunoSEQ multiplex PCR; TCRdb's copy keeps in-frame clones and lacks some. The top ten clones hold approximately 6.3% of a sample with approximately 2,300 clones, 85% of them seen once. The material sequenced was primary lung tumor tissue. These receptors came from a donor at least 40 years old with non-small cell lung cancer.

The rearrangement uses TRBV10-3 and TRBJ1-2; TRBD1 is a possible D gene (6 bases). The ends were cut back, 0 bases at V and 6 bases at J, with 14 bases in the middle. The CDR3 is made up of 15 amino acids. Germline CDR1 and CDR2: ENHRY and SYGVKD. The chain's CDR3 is CAISESRQEANGYTF. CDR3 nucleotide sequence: TGTGCCATCAGTGAGTCCAGACAGGAGGCGAATGGCTACACCTTC.

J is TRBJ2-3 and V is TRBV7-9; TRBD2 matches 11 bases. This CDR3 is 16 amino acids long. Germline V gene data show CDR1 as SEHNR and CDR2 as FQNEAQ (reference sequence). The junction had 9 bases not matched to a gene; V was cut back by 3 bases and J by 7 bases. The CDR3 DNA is TGTGCCAGCAGCTTCTTAGCGGGAGGGGGGATGAATACGCAGTATTTT. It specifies CASSFLAGGGMNTQYF.

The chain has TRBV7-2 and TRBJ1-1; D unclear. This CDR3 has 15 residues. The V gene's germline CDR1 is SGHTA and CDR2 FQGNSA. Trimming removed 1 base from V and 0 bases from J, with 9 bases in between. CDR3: CASSLGGQMNTEAFF. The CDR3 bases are TGTGCCAGCAGCTTAGGTGGGCAGATGAACACTGAAGCTTTCTTT. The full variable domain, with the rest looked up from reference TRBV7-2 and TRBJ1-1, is GAGVSQSPSNKVTEKGKDVELRCDPISGHTALYWYRQSLGQGLEFLIYFQGNSAPDKSGLPSDRFSAERTGGSVSTLTIQRTQQEDSAVYLCASSLGGQMNTEAFFGQGTRLTVV.

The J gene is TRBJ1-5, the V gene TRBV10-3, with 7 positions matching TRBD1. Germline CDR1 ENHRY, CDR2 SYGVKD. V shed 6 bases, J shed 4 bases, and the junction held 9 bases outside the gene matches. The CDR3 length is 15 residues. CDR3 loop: CAISSKGQSNQPQHF. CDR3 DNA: TGTGCCATCAGCAGCAAGGGACAGTCAAATCAGCCCCAGCATTTT.

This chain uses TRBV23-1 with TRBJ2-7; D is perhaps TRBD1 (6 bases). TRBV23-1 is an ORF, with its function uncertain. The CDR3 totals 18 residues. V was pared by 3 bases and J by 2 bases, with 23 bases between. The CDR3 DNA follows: TGCGCCAGCAGTCATATTACCACAGGGAAAGAAATAGCCTACGAGCAGTACGTC. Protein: CASSHITTGKEIAYEQYV.

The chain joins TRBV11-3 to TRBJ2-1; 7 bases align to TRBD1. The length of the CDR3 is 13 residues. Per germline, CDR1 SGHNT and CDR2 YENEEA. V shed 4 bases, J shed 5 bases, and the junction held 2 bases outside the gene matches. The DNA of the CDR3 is TGTGCCAGCAGCTGGGGGACAGACAATGAGCAGTTCTTC. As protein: CASSWGTDNEQFF.

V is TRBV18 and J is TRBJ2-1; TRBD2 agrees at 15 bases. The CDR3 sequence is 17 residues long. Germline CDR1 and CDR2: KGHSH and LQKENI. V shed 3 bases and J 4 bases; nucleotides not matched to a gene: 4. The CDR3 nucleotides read TGTGCCAGCTCACCTATTGGGACTAGCGGGGGGTACAATGAGCAGTTCTTC. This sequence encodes CASSPIGTSGGYNEQFF.

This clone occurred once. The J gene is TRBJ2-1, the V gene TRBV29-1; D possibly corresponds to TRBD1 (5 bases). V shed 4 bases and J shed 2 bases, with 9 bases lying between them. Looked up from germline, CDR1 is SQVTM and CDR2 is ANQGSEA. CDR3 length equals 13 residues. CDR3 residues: CSVVARAYNEQFF. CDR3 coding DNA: TGCAGCGTTGTTGCCAGGGCCTACAATGAGCAGTTCTTC.

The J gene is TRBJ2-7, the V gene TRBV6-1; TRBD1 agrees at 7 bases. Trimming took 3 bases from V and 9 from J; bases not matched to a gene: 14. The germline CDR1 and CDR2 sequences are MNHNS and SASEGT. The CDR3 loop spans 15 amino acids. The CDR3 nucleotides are TGTGCCAGCAGTGAGACCGGGGACAGCCTCAATGGGCAGTACGTC. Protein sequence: CASSETGDSLNGQYV.

CDR3 residues: CASSLVRDYGYTF. The CDR3 bases are TGTGCCAGCAGCTTAGTTCGGGACTATGGCTACACCTTC. The chain has TRBV7-8 and TRBJ1-2; D call uncertain. The CDR3 sequence is 13 residues long. V was cut by 1 base and J by 3 bases, with 6 bases left in between. Germline CDR1 reads SGHVS; CDR2 reads FQNEAQ.

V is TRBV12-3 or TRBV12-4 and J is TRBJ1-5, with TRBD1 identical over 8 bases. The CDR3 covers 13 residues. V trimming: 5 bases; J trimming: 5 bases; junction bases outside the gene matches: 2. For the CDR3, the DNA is TGTGCCAGCAGTCAGGGGGCTTATCAGCCCCAGCATTTT. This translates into CASSQGAYQPQHF.

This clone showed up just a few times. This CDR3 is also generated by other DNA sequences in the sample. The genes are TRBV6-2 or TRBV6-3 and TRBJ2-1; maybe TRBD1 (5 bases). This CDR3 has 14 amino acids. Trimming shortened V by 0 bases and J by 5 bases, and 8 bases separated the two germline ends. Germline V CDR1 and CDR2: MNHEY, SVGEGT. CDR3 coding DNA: TGTGCCAGCAGTTACTCGACAGTCAACAATGAGCAGTTCTTC. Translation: CASSYSTVNNEQFF.

The CDR3 region is CSVTVGVQDTEAFF. For the CDR3, the DNA is TGCAGCGTTACCGTGGGGGTACAAGACACTGAAGCTTTCTTT. The chain links TRBV29-1 to TRBJ1-1, with a tentative D call TRBD1 (5 bases). The ends were cut back, 5 bases at V and 3 bases at J, with 16 bases in the middle. The CDR3 has 14 residues. Germline assignment: CDR1 SQVTM and CDR2 ANQGSEA.

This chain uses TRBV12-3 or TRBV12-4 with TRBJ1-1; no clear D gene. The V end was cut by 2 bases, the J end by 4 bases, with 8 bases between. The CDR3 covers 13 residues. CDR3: CASSLMTATEAFF. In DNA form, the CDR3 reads TGTGCCAGCAGTTTAATGACGGCCACTGAAGCTTTCTTT.